Reported below is one T cell receptor beta chain. Its antigen is undetermined. CDR3 length equals 15 residues. CDR1 and CDR2 from the germline V gene are MNHEY and SVGAGI. The ends were cut back, 4 bases at V and 2 bases at J, with 14 bases in the middle. Produced via immunoSEQ multiplex PCR; TCRdb's table is partial and in-frame only. The table has about 47,000 clones, more than 85% seen once; the top ten hold 2.5%. The source of the sample is a study of T cells in localized non-small cell lung cancer. The study's findings and limits: Density of T cells in blood, when higher, went with longer overall survival. Since sequencing was restricted to only one region of the tumor, intratumor heterogeneity remains a possibility. For the top 100 tumor clones, a median roughly 55 also appeared in adjacent lung. The highest T cell clonality was in uninvolved adjacent lung, above tumor.

The source was PBMCs, collected before any cancer treatment. The sequence was collected from a man aged 40 to 69 with stage II lung adenocarcinoma. V is TRBV6-5 and J is TRBJ1-2; maybe TRBD1 (5 bases). Written as DNA, the CDR3 is TGTGCCAGCAGTTCCCGGGTTTGGGGCAACTATGGCTACACCTTC. This encodes CASSSRVWGNYGYTF.